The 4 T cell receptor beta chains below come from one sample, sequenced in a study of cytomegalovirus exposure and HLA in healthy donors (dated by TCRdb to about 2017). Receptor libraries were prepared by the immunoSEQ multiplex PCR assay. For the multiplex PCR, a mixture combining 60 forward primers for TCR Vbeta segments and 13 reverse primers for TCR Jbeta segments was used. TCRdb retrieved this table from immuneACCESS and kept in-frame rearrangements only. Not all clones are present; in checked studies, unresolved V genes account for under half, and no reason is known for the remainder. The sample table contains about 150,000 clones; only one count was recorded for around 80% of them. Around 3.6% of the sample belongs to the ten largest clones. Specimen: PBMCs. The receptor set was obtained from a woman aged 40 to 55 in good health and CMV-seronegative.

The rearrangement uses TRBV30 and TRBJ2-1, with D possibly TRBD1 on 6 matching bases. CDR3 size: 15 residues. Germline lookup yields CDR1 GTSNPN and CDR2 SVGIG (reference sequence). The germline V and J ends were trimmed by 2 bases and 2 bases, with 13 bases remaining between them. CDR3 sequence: CAWSTSGATYNEQFF. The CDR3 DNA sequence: TGTGCCTGGAGTACCTCAGGGGCAACCTACAATGAGCAGTTCTTC.

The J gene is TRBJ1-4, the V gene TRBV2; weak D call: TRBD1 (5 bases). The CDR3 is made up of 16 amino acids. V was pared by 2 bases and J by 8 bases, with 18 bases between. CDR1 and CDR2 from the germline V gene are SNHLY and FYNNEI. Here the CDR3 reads CASSEMGAGGGEKLFF. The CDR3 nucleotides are TGTGCCAGCAGTGAAATGGGAGCGGGGGGAGGCGAAAAACTGTTTTTT.

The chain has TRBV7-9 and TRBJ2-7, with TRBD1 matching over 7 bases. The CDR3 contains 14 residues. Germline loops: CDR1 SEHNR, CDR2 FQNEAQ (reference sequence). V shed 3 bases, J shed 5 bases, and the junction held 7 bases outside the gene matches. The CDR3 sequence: CASSFPGGQNEQYF. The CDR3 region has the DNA TGTGCCAGCAGCTTCCCAGGGGGTCAGAACGAGCAGTACTTC.

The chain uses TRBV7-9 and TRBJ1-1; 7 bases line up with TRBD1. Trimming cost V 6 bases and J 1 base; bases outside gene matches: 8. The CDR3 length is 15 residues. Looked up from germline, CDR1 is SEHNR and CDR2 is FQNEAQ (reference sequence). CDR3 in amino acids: CASSQDQGGNTEAFF. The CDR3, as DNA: TGTGCCAGCAGTCAAGACCAGGGGGGGAACACTGAAGCTTTCTTT.